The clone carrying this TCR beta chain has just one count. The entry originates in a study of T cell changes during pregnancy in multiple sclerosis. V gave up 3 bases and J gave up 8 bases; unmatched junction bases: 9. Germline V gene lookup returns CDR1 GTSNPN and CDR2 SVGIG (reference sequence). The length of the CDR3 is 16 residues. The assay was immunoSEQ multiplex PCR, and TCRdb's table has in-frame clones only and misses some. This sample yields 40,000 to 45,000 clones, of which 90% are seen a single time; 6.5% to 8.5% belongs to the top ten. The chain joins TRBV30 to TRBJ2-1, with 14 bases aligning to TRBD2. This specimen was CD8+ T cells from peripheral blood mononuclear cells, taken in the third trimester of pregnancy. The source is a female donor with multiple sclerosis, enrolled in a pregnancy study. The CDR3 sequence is CAWSTGTSGSWDEQFF. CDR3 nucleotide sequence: TGTGCCTGGAGCACCGGGACTAGCGGGAGTTGGGATGAGCAGTTCTTC.